This T cell receptor beta chain stems from a study of blood T cell repertoires in COVID-19. In the study overall: The United States, Italy and Spain supplied acute and convalescent COVID-19 samples.

The authors' processing: Estimation of nucleated cell counts was performed using reference gene primer amplification. The protocol was immunoSEQ multiplex PCR, while the TCRdb copy is restricted to in-frame clones and leaves out a portion. The V and J calls and clone size come from that table; D and trimming were worked out from the DNA. This sample yields about 120,000 clones, of which 85% to 90% are seen a single time; more than 2% belongs to the top ten. This CDR3 comprises 14 residues. Trimming took 1 base from V and 3 from J, leaving 8 bases between them. Germline CDR1 SGDLS, CDR2 YYNGEE. The sequence was collected from a woman in her forties or fifties with acute or convalescent COVID-19. Sequenced: peripheral blood. The chain recombines TRBV9 with TRBJ2-1; D is ambiguous. DNA for the CDR3: TGTGCCAGCAGCGTAATCCCAGACTACAATGAGCAGTTCTTC. Encoded protein: CASSVIPDYNEQFF. Based on the CDR3 plus reference TRBV9 and TRBJ2-1, the full variable domain is DSGVTQTPKHLITATGQRVTLRCSPRSGDLSVYWYQQSLDQGLQFLIQYYNGEERAKGNILERFSAQQFPDLHSELNLSSLELGDSALYFCASSVIPDYNEQFFGPGTRLTVL.